The 31 T cell receptor beta chains below all came from one sample that was sequenced in a study of blood T cell repertoires in COVID-19. This table comes from immunoSEQ multiplex PCR, and its TCRdb copy is limited to in-frame clones, with some not included. The sample yields around 190,000 clones, roughly 77% seen once. Sequencing used PBMCs or T cells enriched from blood (not recorded which). The receptors were sampled from a woman between 50 and 59 years old with acute COVID-19.

The CDR3: CASSQEGTGGRGYTF. DNA of the CDR3: TGCGCCAGCAGCCAAGAAGGGACAGGGGGACGGGGCTACACCTTC. J is TRBJ1-2 and V is TRBV4-1; 11 bases match TRBD1. With 0 bases clipped from V and 8 bases from J, the junction kept 5 bases outside the gene matches. Germline lookup yields CDR1 MGHRA and CDR2 YSYEKL. This CDR3 has 15 amino acids.

The chain uses TRBV19 and TRBJ1-2; unclear D gene. Trimming took 10 bases from V and 6 from J, leaving 15 bases between them. CDR3 size: 12 residues. Germline V gene sequence: CDR1 LNHDA, CDR2 SQIVND (reference sequence). The CDR3 DNA sequence: TGTGCCACCGCGTTCGCCCCCCATGGCTACACCTTC. Translation gives CATAFAPHGYTF.

Notes on this clone: The sample contains more than one DNA sequence encoding this CDR3. The J gene is TRBJ1-1, the V gene TRBV5-1; TRBD1 matches 9 bases. The CDR3 has 14 residues. Losses at the gene ends were 4 bases for V and 4 bases for J; bases not matched to a gene: 5. The germline CDR1 and CDR2 sequences are SGHRS and YFSETQ. The DNA of the CDR3 is TGCGCCAGCAGCAGGGACAGGGTGGGCACTGAAGCTTTCTTT. Translated: CASSRDRVGTEAFF.

This chain joins TRBV19 and TRBJ1-2; D is possibly TRBD1 (6 bases). CDR3 length: 14 amino acids. The V gene's germline CDR1 is LNHDA and CDR2 SQIVND (reference sequence). Trimming removed 7 bases at V and 2 bases at J, with 14 bases between. CDR3 sequence (DNA): TGTGCCAGTACCCTGGCAGGGGTAAACTATGGCTACACCTTC. Translating it yields CASTLAGVNYGYTF.

This sequence joins TRBV19 and TRBJ2-2, with TRBD1 matching over 7 bases. In germline, CDR1 is LNHDA, CDR2 SQIVND (reference sequence). V gave up 6 bases and J gave up 6 bases; unmatched junction bases: 4. This CDR3 is built from 13 residues. This CDR3 reads CASRGQGAGELFF. CDR3 DNA: TGTGCCAGTAGGGGGCAGGGGGCCGGGGAGCTGTTTTTT.

The chain uses TRBV6-2 or TRBV6-3 and TRBJ1-4, with 9 nucleotides matching TRBD1. The CDR3 runs to 18 residues. The V and J ends lost 5 bases and 10 bases, in that order; junction bases with no gene match: 20. Germline V gene sequence: CDR1 MNHEY, CDR2 SVGEGT. CDR3: CASSKGQGWNPSGGKLFF. CDR3 bases: TGTGCCAGCAGTAAGGGACAGGGATGGAACCCTTCGGGCGGAAAACTGTTTTTT.

This clone was seen just once. With a much larger clone just one base away, this may be a read error. The chain joins TRBV28 to TRBJ2-1, with D unclear. The CDR3 covers 11 residues. V was shortened by 3 bases and J by 6 bases, with 3 bases between the two germline ends. The germline CDR1 and CDR2 sequences are MDHEN and SYDVKM. CDR3 sequence reads: CASSLSNEQFF. The CDR3 DNA reads as TGTGCCAGCAGTTTGAGCAATGAGCAGTTCTTC.

The chain couples TRBV5-6 to TRBJ2-4; maybe TRBD2 (5 bases). V was pared by 1 base and J by 6 bases, with 11 bases between. This CDR3 is 14 amino acids long. Germline CDR1 is SGHDT and CDR2 is YYEEEE. The CDR3, as DNA: TGTGCCAGCAGCTTGCTCGGGGAAGCAAACATTCAGTACTTC. This codes for CASSLLGEANIQYF.

The chain carries TRBV11-2 and TRBJ1-4, with 8 bases that match TRBD1. This CDR3 has 14 amino acids. V shed 5 bases, J shed 6 bases, and the junction held 5 bases outside the gene matches. Looked up from germline, CDR1 is SGHAT and CDR2 is FQNNGV. CDR3 residues: CASSPGGADEKLFF. The CDR3 DNA reads as TGTGCCAGCAGCCCAGGGGGCGCGGATGAAAAACTGTTTTTT.

The V gene is TRBV4-1, the J gene TRBJ1-2, with D possibly matching TRBD1 (6 bases). Germline V CDR1 and CDR2: MGHRA, YSYEKL. Trimming removed 4 bases from V and 1 base from J, with 13 bases in between. The CDR3 runs to 15 residues. The CDR3 DNA sequence: TGCGCCAGCAGCCGTGGGACAAGGGATAACTATGGCTACACCTTC. This translates into CASSRGTRDNYGYTF.

This chain links TRBV4-3 with TRBJ1-2, with a weak D call TRBD1 (6 bases). V was trimmed by 0 bases and J by 2 bases, leaving 10 bases between them. This CDR3 has 15 amino acids. Germline assignment: CDR1 LGHNA and CDR2 YSLEER. The CDR3 sequence is CASSQDSDRNYGYTF. The CDR3, as DNA: TGCGCCAGCAGCCAAGATTCCGACAGGAACTATGGCTACACCTTC.

This chain joins TRBV24-1 and TRBJ2-3; 12 bases align to TRBD2. Germline-derived CDR1 and CDR2 are KGHDR and SFDVKD. With V trimmed by 12 bases and J by 6 bases, 6 bases remained unmatched. The CDR3 spans 13 residues. This CDR3 reads CAVRTSGVDTQYF. In DNA form, the CDR3 reads TGTGCCGTCCGGACTAGCGGGGTCGATACGCAGTATTTT.

The chain joins TRBV10-2 to TRBJ1-2; 12 bases align to TRBD1. This CDR3 has 17 amino acids. Germline V CDR1 and CDR2: WSHSY, SAAADI. Trimming took 4 bases from V and 4 from J; bases not matched to a gene: 10. CDR3 amino acids: CASSGRDRGRVVYGYTF. CDR3 DNA sequence: TGCGCCAGCAGTGGCCGGGACAGGGGGCGCGTGGTCTATGGCTACACCTTC.

This clone showed up just once. This rearrangement joins TRBV6-1 to TRBJ2-5; TRBD2 agrees at 10 bases. The junction had 13 bases not matched to a gene; V was cut back by 4 bases and J by 2 bases. The germline gives CDR1 MNHNS, CDR2 SASEGT. This CDR3 region has 18 residues. The CDR3 nucleotides are TGTGCCAGCAGTGCGATTAGTTTTAGCGGGGGGCAGCAAGAGACCCAGTACTTC. Its translation is CASSAISFSGGQQETQYF.

The rearrangement links TRBV6-2 or TRBV6-3 to TRBJ1-1, with TRBD1 matching over 9 bases. J gave up 1 base and V 3 bases, and 3 bases lay outside the gene matches. Per germline, CDR1 MNHEY and CDR2 SVGEGT. The CDR3 has 15 residues. The CDR3: CASSYPQGANTEAFF. CDR3 DNA: TGTGCCAGCAGTTATCCACAGGGGGCGAACACTGAAGCTTTCTTT.

V is TRBV7-9 and J is TRBJ2-7; D is possibly TRBD1 (6 bases). Germline V gene data show CDR1 as SEHNR and CDR2 as FQNEAQ (reference sequence). The CDR3 is 14 amino acids. The germline V and J ends were trimmed by 11 bases and 3 bases, with 20 bases remaining between them. CDR3 sequence (DNA): TGTGCCGTAGTTAACAGGGCTAACTTCTACGAGCAGTACGTC. It is translated as CAVVNRANFYEQYV.

The chain joins TRBV12-5 to TRBJ2-2; the D is unclear. The CDR3 extends over 12 amino acids. Trimming cost V 5 bases and J 4 bases, with 5 bases left between them. Per the germline V gene, CDR1 is LGHNT and CDR2 is FRNRAP. In DNA, the CDR3 is TGTGCTAGTGGTACAACCACCGGGGAGCTGTTTTTT. It is translated as CASGTTTGELFF.

V gene TRBV2 combines with J gene TRBJ2-1; D ambiguous. The CDR3 contains 11 residues. Per germline, CDR1 SNHLY and CDR2 FYNNEI. V was shortened by 2 bases and J by 9 bases, with 5 bases between the two germline ends. CDR3 loop: CASSEPREQFF. DNA of the CDR3: TGTGCCAGCAGTGAACCCCGTGAGCAGTTCTTC.

The CDR3: CACVAGTSSYNSPLHF. The CDR3 DNA follows: TGTGCCTGTGTGGCAGGGACAAGCTCCTATAATTCACCCCTCCACTTT. The rearrangement joins TRBV30 to TRBJ1-6; D is perhaps TRBD1 (6 bases). This CDR3 region has 16 residues. Between the trimmed V and J ends, which lost 6 bases and 0 bases, there was a span of 15 bases. Germline V CDR1 and CDR2: GTSNPN, SVGIG (reference sequence).

This chain joins TRBV28 and TRBJ1-3; the D gene is possibly TRBD1 (5 bases). Trimming took off 4 bases at V and 0 bases at J, with 13 bases between the two ends. This CDR3 is built from 16 residues. CDR1 is MDHEN and CDR2 is SYDVKM in the germline V gene. The CDR3 region is CASSWTGTVSGNTIYF. CDR3 DNA sequence: TGTGCCAGCAGTTGGACCGGGACTGTCTCTGGAAACACCATATATTTT.

The chain combines TRBV10-2 with TRBJ1-2; perhaps TRBD1 as D (6 bases). CDR1 is WSHSY, CDR2 SAAADI, per germline. V was shortened by 2 bases and J by 4 bases, with 20 bases between the two germline ends. This CDR3 has 17 residues. CDR3 loop: CASSEREGTIDSYGYTF. The CDR3 coding sequence is TGCGCCAGCAGTGAGAGGGAGGGGACAATTGATAGCTATGGCTACACCTTC.

The chain links TRBV3-1 (or the pseudogene TRBV3-2) to TRBJ2-2, with 9 positions matching TRBD2. The CDR3 length is 18 residues. Trimming at V came to 0 bases and at J to 4 bases, leaving 9 bases not matched to a gene. Per the germline V gene, CDR1 is LGHDT and CDR2 is YNNKEL (reference sequence). The CDR3 DNA sequence: TGTGCCAGCAGCCAAGATAAGCGGGGGGTGCGGTCCACCGGGGAGCTGTTTTTT. It codes for CASSQDKRGVRSTGELFF.

This CDR3 reads CASSSGGNEQFF. For the CDR3, the DNA is TGCGCCAGCAGCTCAGGAGGCAATGAGCAGTTCTTC. This rearrangement joins TRBV5-1 to TRBJ2-1; possibly TRBD2 for D (5 bases). V lost 3 bases, J lost 6 bases, and 7 bases lay in between. CDR3 length equals 12 residues. CDR1 and CDR2 (germline): SGHRS, YFSETQ.

V gene TRBV6-5 combines with J gene TRBJ2-2; D unresolved. The CDR3 extends over 13 amino acids. Trimming left V 8 bases short and J 1 base short, with 8 bases between. Germline V gene data show CDR1 as MNHEY and CDR2 as SVGAGI. This CDR3 reads CASLHLNTGELFF. As DNA, the CDR3 is TGTGCCAGCTTACACCTGAACACCGGGGAGCTGTTTTTT.

The genes are TRBV6-5 and TRBJ2-6, with D possibly being TRBD1 (6 bases). CDR1 and CDR2 from the germline V gene are MNHEY and SVGAGI. The CDR3 has 14 residues. The V end was cut by 7 bases, the J end by 4 bases, with 11 bases between. CDR3 sequence: CASTGVRGANVLTF. CDR3 DNA: TGTGCCAGCACAGGGGTACGCGGGGCCAACGTCCTGACTTTC.

This chain links TRBV4-1 with TRBJ2-2, with TRBD2 identical over 9 bases. Germline CDR1 reads MGHRA; CDR2 reads YSYEKL. V shed 4 bases and J 2 bases; nucleotides not matched to a gene: 11. CDR3 size: 18 residues. CDR3 residues: CASSLEGSGGKNTGELFF. The CDR3, as DNA: TGCGCCAGCAGCCTAGAGGGTAGCGGGGGAAAAAACACCGGGGAGCTGTTTTTT.

J is TRBJ2-7 and V is TRBV6-5; D gene uncertain. The V end was cut by 0 bases, the J end by 3 bases, with 6 bases between. The CDR3 extends over 13 amino acids. Germline V gene data show CDR1 as MNHEY and CDR2 as SVGAGI. CDR3 bases: TGTGCCAGCAGTTACTCGGCAGGCTACGAGCAGTACGTC. Encoded protein: CASSYSAGYEQYV.

The V gene is TRBV5-6, the J gene TRBJ1-5, with TRBD1 as a possible D gene (6 bases). The CDR3 runs to 16 residues. V shed 2 bases and J shed 2 bases, with 14 bases lying between them. Germline V CDR1 and CDR2: SGHDT, YYEEEE. CDR3 in DNA: TGTGCCAGCAGCTTTCTAACAGGGAATGGCAATCAGCCCCAGCATTTT. It translates to CASSFLTGNGNQPQHF.

The rearrangement joins TRBV5-1 to TRBJ1-2; 9 nucleotides match TRBD1. From germline, CDR1 is SGHRS and CDR2 YFSETQ. V was pared by 0 bases and J by 7 bases, with 7 bases of the junction left unmatched. The CDR3 is made up of 15 amino acids. The CDR3 DNA reads as TGCGCCAGCAGCTTGGAGAGAAGACAGGGGGTTGGCTACACCTTC. Encoded protein: CASSLERRQGVGYTF.

The chain combines TRBV4-2 with TRBJ1-5, with D unresolved. CDR1 LGHNA and CDR2 YNFKEQ come from the germline V gene. Trimming removed 1 base at V and 2 bases at J, with 9 bases between. The CDR3 length is 15 residues. The CDR3 loop is CASSQVESGNQPQHF. The CDR3 DNA is TGTGCCAGCAGCCAAGTGGAGTCGGGCAATCAGCCCCAGCATTTT.

This chain links TRBV5-1 with TRBJ2-1; TRBD2 agrees at 12 bases. With 1 base clipped from V and 3 bases from J, the junction kept 2 bases outside the gene matches. The CDR3 spans 16 residues. Per germline, CDR1 SGHRS and CDR2 YFSETQ. The CDR3, as DNA: TGCGCCAGCAGCTTGACTAGCGGGGGGTTCTACAATGAGCAGTTCTTC. This gives the protein CASSLTSGGFYNEQFF.